This T cell receptor (beta chain) was recovered during a study of regulatory T cells in long-lasting Graves disease. Time point of the sample: newly diagnosed GD, antithyroid drugs for less than 3 months. From PBMCs, RNA was extracted and then used to make the TCR library. EDTA tubes received roughly 9 milliliters of collected peripheral blood. The CDR3 extends over 14 amino acids. The germline gives CDR1 SGDLS, CDR2 YYNGEE. The V gene lost 0 bases and the J gene lost 3 bases, with 8 bases spanning the gap. The TCR beta library used iRepertoire HTBI primers with Arm-PCR amplification of CDR3. TCRdb re-analysed the multiplex PCR reads in MiXCR, keeping a single row per CDR3 protein. The data show around 400,000 distinct CDR3 sequences, roughly a sixth seen once. The sample holds a few counts of this clonotype.

The clonotype comes from a female donor with Graves disease. J is TRBJ2-3 and V is TRBV9; D gene ambiguous. The sequences come from peripheral blood mononuclear cells (PBMCs), collected at new diagnosis, from a patient treated with antithyroid drugs. This CDR3 is CASSVGAPTDTQYF. The CDR3 DNA is TGTGCCAGCAGCGTAGGGGCCCCTACAGATACGCAGTATTTT.